This is a list of T cell receptor beta chains from one sample in a study of a mutant IDH1 vaccine in newly diagnosed glioma. Sequenced by immunoSEQ multiplex PCR; TCRdb stores in-frame clones only, minus some. Of approximately 50,000 clones in the sample, 78% are singletons; the top ten hold roughly 4.8%. No antigen has been assigned to these receptors. The sequences come from PBMCs, collected from a glioma patient whose treatment included an IDH1 peptide vaccine. Receptors originate from a man aged 45-65 years with glioma. The CDR3 runs from the conserved cysteine through the conserved F or W. Each record gives: V gene, J gene, D gene, clone size, CDR3 DNA, CDR3 protein. D genes are given only for firm matches. Some rows mark clone size as missing; the rest say once, few, many or name a class of expanded clone.

>TRBV5-5|TRBJ1-1|-|-
TGTGCCAGCAGCTTGACAGAAAACACTGAAGCTTTCTTT
CASSLTENTEAFF
>TRBV6-6|TRBJ2-5|TRBD1|-
TGTGCCAGCAGTGGGACAGGGATGTCCCAAGAGACCCAGTACTTC
CASSGTGMSQETQYF
>TRBV5-1|TRBJ1-5|-|-
TGCGCCAGCAGCCCCGGAGGGAACAATCAGCCCCAGCATTTT
CASSPGGNNQPQHF
>TRBV6-6|TRBJ2-1|-|-
TGTGCCAGCGGCGACAGAGCGGACAATGAGCAGTTCTTC
CASGDRADNEQFF
>TRBV5-4|TRBJ1-2|TRBD1|-
TGTGCCAGCAGCCCCGGGGACAGGAGCGCCGGGGGCTACACCTTC
CASSPGDRSAGGYTF
>TRBV6-5|TRBJ1-3|-|-
TGTGCCAGCAGTTTTGGCGCTCTCTCTGGAAACACCATATATTTT
CASSFGALSGNTIYF
>TRBV7-2|TRBJ1-5|-|few
TGTGCCAGCAGCTTGGGGGAGGGGGTTCGGCAGCCCCAGCATTTT
CASSLGEGVRQPQHF
>TRBV18|TRBJ2-1|TRBD2|-
TGTGCCAGCTCGCCTACTAGCGGGGGGGCCAATGAGCAGTTCTTC
CASSPTSGGANEQFF
>TRBV9|TRBJ2-1|-|-
TGTGCCAGCAGCGTAGAGCGGGCCCACTCCTACAATGAGCAGTTCTTC
CASSVERAHSYNEQFF
>TRBV27|TRBJ1-1|-|-
TGTGCCAGCAGTCCCTTGAGGGGTACAAACACTGAAGCTTTCTTT
CASSPLRGTNTEAFF
>TRBV7-2|TRBJ1-2|TRBD1|-
TGTGCCAGCAGCCCACAGGGGGCGTTGGGCTACACCTTC
CASSPQGALGYTF
>TRBV30|TRBJ1-5|-|-
TGTGCCTTCACGTTTGGGGGCCATCAGCCCCAGCATTTT
CAFTFGGHQPQHF
>TRBV7-9|TRBJ1-4|-|-
TGTGCCAGCAGCTCCGGGACCGTGGAAAAACTGTTTTTT
CASSSGTVEKLFF
>TRBV2|TRBJ2-5|-|-
TGTGCCACTCGAGGGGGGGGCCAAGAGACCCAGTACTTC
CATRGGGQETQYF
>TRBV30|TRBJ1-2|-|-
TGTGCCTGGACCTTGACAAGAGGGGACTATGGCTACACCTTC
CAWTLTRGDYGYTF
>TRBV7-2|TRBJ1-2|-|few
TGTGCCAGCAGCCAGATAGGGGTCCTGGACACCTTC
CASSQIGVLDTF
>TRBV6-5|TRBJ1-2|TRBD1|-
TGTGCCAGCAGTTACTCCGACAGGGACTATGGCTACACCTTC
CASSYSDRDYGYTF
>TRBV27|TRBJ1-4|TRBD1|-
TGTGCCAGCAGTTTATACGGACAGGGGCATGAAAAACTGTTTTTT
CASSLYGQGHEKLFF
>TRBV27|TRBJ2-7|-|-
TGTGCCAGCAGTATCTCATGGGTAGGGGACGAGCAGTACTTC
CASSISWVGDEQYF
>TRBV12-1|TRBJ1-2|-|-
TGTGCCAGCAGCTTGGACGGGGCTCGCTATGGCTACACCTTC
CASSLDGARYGYTF
>TRBV5-1|TRBJ1-2|TRBD1|-
TGCGCCAGCAGCTTACAGGGGGCGGCTAACTATGGCTACACCTTC
CASSLQGAANYGYTF
>TRBV13|TRBJ2-7|TRBD1|-
TGTGCCAGCAGCTCGACCGGGACAGGGTTTTACGAGCAGTACTTC
CASSSTGTGFYEQYF
>TRBV30|TRBJ1-3|-|-
TGTGCCTGCCCACTAGGGGGATCTGGAAACACCATATATTTT
CACPLGGSGNTIYF
>TRBV6-6|TRBJ2-2|-|-
TGTGCCAGCAGTTCTTTCCTAGCGACCGGGGAGCTGTTTTTT
CASSSFLATGELFF
>TRBV9|TRBJ2-2|-|-
TGTGCCGGCAGCGTCTGGGACAACACCGGGGAGCTGTTTTTT
CAGSVWDNTGELFF
>TRBV27|TRBJ2-3|-|-
TGTGCCAGCAGTTTCTTGCAGGGCACAGATACGCAGTATTTT
CASSFLQGTDTQYF
>TRBV4-2|TRBJ2-1|TRBD2|-
TGTGCCAGCAGCCAAGTACTAGCGGGGGGAGACCATGAGCAGTTCTTC
CASSQVLAGGDHEQFF
>TRBV5-4|TRBJ2-3|-|-
TGTGCCAGCAGCAGACAGGTCCCTTCTAGCACAGATACGCAGTATTTT
CASSRQVPSSTDTQYF
>TRBV6-5|TRBJ1-2|-|-
TGTGCCAGCAGAGTGACGGAAAACTATGGCTACACCTTC
CASRVTENYGYTF
>TRBV30|TRBJ2-1|-|once
TGTGCCTGGGGAGATGTCAATGAGCAGTTCTTC
CAWGDVNEQFF
>TRBV19|TRBJ1-1|-|-
TGTGCCAGTACCTGGACAGCGATGAACACTGAAGCTTTCTTT
CASTWTAMNTEAFF
>TRBV25-1|TRBJ1-1|TRBD1|few
TGTGCCAGCAGTGGCCGACAGGGGTTGGCTGAAGCTTTCTTT
CASSGRQGLAEAFF
>TRBV7-9|TRBJ2-7|TRBD1|-
TGTGCCAGCAGCTGGCGGGGACAGGGGTTTTCCTACGAGCAGTACTTC
CASSWRGQGFSYEQYF
>TRBV5-1|TRBJ2-1|TRBD2|once
TGCGCCAGCAGCTCCTCGCTAGCGGGGATTGACAATGAGCAGTTCTTC
CASSSSLAGIDNEQFF
>TRBV5-6|TRBJ2-7|TRBD1|once
TGTGCCAGCAGCCCGAACACGGGACAGACCTACGAGCAGTACTTC
CASSPNTGQTYEQYF
>TRBV4-1|TRBJ2-7|-|-
TGCGCCAGCAGCCAAGATAGGAGCTACGAGCAGTACTTC
CASSQDRSYEQYF
>TRBV4-3|TRBJ1-1|-|few
TGCGCCAGCAGCAGCCCCCGGGGGGCGAACACTGAAGCTTTCTTT
CASSSPRGANTEAFF
>TRBV23-1|TRBJ2-1|-|-
TGCGCCAGCAGTCAATGCCCCGAGAGCTCCTACAATGAGCAGTTCTTC
CASSQCPESSYNEQFF
>TRBV7-9|TRBJ1-3|TRBD1|-
TGTGCCAGTAACCGGGACAGCTCTGGAAACACCATATATTTT
CASNRDSSGNTIYF
>TRBV2|TRBJ1-6|-|-
TGTGCCAGCAGTGAAGCGGAGGCCTTTGGGTCACCCCTCCACTTT
CASSEAEAFGSPLHF
>TRBV4-1|TRBJ1-2|TRBD1|-
TGCGCCAGCAGCCAAGGGTGGGGCTACGGGACAGGGGTGGATGGCTACACCTTC
CASSQGWGYGTGVDGYTF
>TRBV30|TRBJ2-3|-|once
TGTGCCTGGAGTCAGGCGGGACAGCCCACAGATACGCAGTATTTT
CAWSQAGQPTDTQYF
>TRBV28|TRBJ2-7|-|few
TGTGCCAGCAGTCCCGCCCCCTACGAGCAGTACTTC
CASSPAPYEQYF
>TRBV5-1|TRBJ2-2|-|-
TGCGCCAGCAGCTTGGATCAGTCCACCGGGGAGCTGTTTTTT
CASSLDQSTGELFF
>TRBV6-6|TRBJ2-1|TRBD2|once
TGTGCCAGCAGTCTTCGACTAGCGGGGGTCTACAATGAGCAGTTCTTC
CASSLRLAGVYNEQFF
>TRBV6-5|TRBJ2-5|TRBD1|-
TGTGCCAGCAGCCAGGGACAGGGGATTGAGGAGACCCAGTACTTC
CASSQGQGIEETQYF
>TRBV7-9|TRBJ1-5|-|-
TGTGCCAGCAGTTCCCCCCCCTACTATCAGCCCCAGCATTTT
CASSSPPYYQPQHF
>TRBV19|TRBJ1-5|-|-
TGTGCCAGTAGTATTGTCCTCAATAGCAATCAGCCCCAGCATTTT
CASSIVLNSNQPQHF
>TRBV29-1|TRBJ1-4|-|-
TGCAGCGTTGTTCCCCGGGACGGCCTTAATGAAAAACTGTTTTTT
CSVVPRDGLNEKLFF
>TRBV6-5|TRBJ1-2|-|-
TGTGCCAGCAGTACAGGGAGAAACTATGGCTACACCTTC
CASSTGRNYGYTF
>TRBV19|TRBJ1-4|-|few
TGTGCCAGTAGTATGGTCACAGAAAAACTGTTTTTT
CASSMVTEKLFF